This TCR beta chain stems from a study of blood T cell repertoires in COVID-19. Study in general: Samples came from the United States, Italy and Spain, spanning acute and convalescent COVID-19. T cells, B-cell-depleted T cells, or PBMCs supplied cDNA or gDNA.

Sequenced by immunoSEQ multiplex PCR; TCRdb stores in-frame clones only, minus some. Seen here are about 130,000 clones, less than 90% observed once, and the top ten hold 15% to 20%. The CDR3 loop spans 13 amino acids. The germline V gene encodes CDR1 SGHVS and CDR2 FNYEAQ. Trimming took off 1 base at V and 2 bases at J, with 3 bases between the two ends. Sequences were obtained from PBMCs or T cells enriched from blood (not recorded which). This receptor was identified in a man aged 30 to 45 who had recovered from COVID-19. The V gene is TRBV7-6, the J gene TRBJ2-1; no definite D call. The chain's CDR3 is CASSLDTYNEQFF. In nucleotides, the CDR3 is TGTGCCAGCAGCTTAGACACCTACAATGAGCAGTTCTTC.